Listed below are T cell receptor beta chains from one sample, sequenced in a study of cytomegalovirus exposure and HLA in healthy donors. Data came from immunoSEQ multiplex PCR; TCRdb stores just in-frame clones and leaves some out. There are some 250,000 clones in the sample; roughly 87% occur only once, and 3% to 3.5% lies in the top ten. The sequenced sample was PBMCs. All receptors derive from a woman younger than 45 in good health and CMV-seronegative. The CDR3 runs from the conserved cysteine through the conserved F or W. The order of the fields is J gene, clone size, V gene, D gene, CDR3 protein, CDR3 DNA. D genes are given only for firm matches. Size is stated for part of the rows, as once, few or many counts, or as a class when the clone is expanded.

TRBJ2-7,NA,TRBV7-9,TRBD2,CASSPRTRPYEQYF,TGTGCCAGCAGCCCGAGGACTAGACCCTACGAGCAGTACTTC
TRBJ2-7,once,TRBV27,NA,CASSLTQAYEQYF,TGTGCCAGCAGTTTAACCCAAGCGTACGAGCAGTACTTC
TRBJ2-1,NA,TRBV4-3,TRBD1,CASSQMRTGSNEQFF,TGCGCCAGCAGCCAAATGCGGACAGGGAGCAATGAGCAGTTCTTC
TRBJ2-1,NA,TRBV6-5,TRBD2,CASSGGRGGEQFF,TGTGCCAGCAGTGGCGGGAGGGGCGGTGAGCAGTTCTTC
TRBJ2-7,NA,TRBV23-1,NA,CASSCTGAGGTTLNYEQYF,TGCGCCAGCAGTTGTACCGGGGCAGGGGGGACAACCCTGAACTACGAGCAGTACTTC
TRBJ1-5,NA,TRBV7-2,NA,CASSPSAVQPQHF,TGTGCCAGCAGCCCCTCTGCGGTTCAGCCCCAGCATTTT
TRBJ2-7,large,TRBV27,TRBD1,CASSMGQGANEQYF,TGTGCCAGCAGTATGGGACAGGGGGCAAACGAGCAGTACTTC
TRBJ2-5,NA,TRBV6-5,NA,CASSYGGETQYF,TGTGCCAGCAGTTACGGGGGTGAGACCCAGTACTTC
TRBJ2-7,once,TRBV13,TRBD2,CASSWQLAGSSYEQYF,TGTGCCAGCAGCTGGCAACTAGCGGGGTCTTCCTACGAGCAGTACTTC
TRBJ2-1,NA,TRBV9,TRBD2,CASSVWTSDHNEQFF,TGTGCCAGCAGCGTATGGACTAGCGACCACAATGAGCAGTTCTTC
TRBJ2-7,NA,TRBV7-9,NA,CASGRRDSFEQYF,TGTGCCAGCGGCCGACGGGATTCATTCGAGCAGTACTTC
TRBJ2-7,NA,TRBV28,NA,CASSPGPLSYEQYF,TGTGCCAGCAGCCCGGGACCCCTCTCCTACGAGCAGTACTTC
TRBJ2-2,NA,TRBV5-8,NA,CASSLARGSATGELFF,TGTGCCAGCAGCTTGGCACGGGGGTCGGCCACCGGGGAGCTGTTTTTT
TRBJ2-7,once,TRBV25-1,TRBD2,CASSETKGTSGSHEQYF,TGTGCCAGCAGTGAGACAAAAGGGACTAGCGGGAGCCACGAGCAGTACTTC
TRBJ2-1,NA,TRBV6-5,NA,CAIRSGLYNEQFF,TGTGCCATCCGCTCGGGACTTTACAATGAGCAGTTCTTC
TRBJ2-7,NA,TRBV7-9,NA,CASSLAGKTSYEQYF,TGTGCCAGCAGCTTAGCGGGAAAGACCTCCTACGAGCAGTACTTC
TRBJ2-4,few,TRBV6-7,NA,CASSYQGWGSNIAKNIQYF,TGTGCCAGCAGTTATCAGGGGTGGGGATCGAATATAGCCAAAAACATTCAGTACTTC
TRBJ1-1,NA,TRBV4-1,NA,CASSPLVGMNTEAFF,TGCGCCAGCAGCCCCCTCGTGGGTATGAACACTGAAGCTTTCTTT
TRBJ2-5,NA,TRBV15,TRBD1,CATSRDPQGARWTQYF,TGTGCCACCAGCAGAGATCCACAGGGGGCTCGATGGACCCAGTACTTC
TRBJ2-1,NA,TRBV4-2,NA,CASSPLAGAGYNEQFF,TGTGCCAGCAGCCCATTGGCGGGGGCGGGCTACAATGAGCAGTTCTTC
TRBJ2-1,NA,TRBV6-1,TRBD2,CASRRENPYNEQFF,TGTGCCAGCAGGCGGGAGAACCCCTACAATGAGCAGTTCTTC
TRBJ1-5,NA,TRBV5-1,NA,CASSLYEGWANQPQHF,TGCGCCAGCAGCTTGTATGAGGGTTGGGCAAATCAGCCCCAGCATTTT
TRBJ1-2,NA,TRBV11-3,NA,CASSRFGGYTF,TGTGCCAGCAGCCGATTTGGAGGCTACACCTTC
TRBJ1-2,NA,TRBV19,NA,CASTKNRGGYTF,TGTGCCAGTACCAAAAATCGGGGGGGCTACACCTTC
TRBJ2-1,NA,TRBV4-3,NA,CASSQTGRSYNEQFF,TGCGCCAGCAGTCAGACTGGGAGATCCTACAATGAGCAGTTCTTC
TRBJ2-7,NA,TRBV7-7,NA,CASSHSSRGEQYF,TGTGCCAGCAGCCACTCATCTAGGGGGGAGCAGTACTTC
TRBJ2-1,NA,TRBV6-6,TRBD2,CASSSTSGSSYNEQFF,TGTGCCAGCAGTTCTACTAGCGGGAGCTCCTACAATGAGCAGTTCTTC
TRBJ2-7,NA,TRBV19,NA,CASSIGGTPGERQYF,TGTGCCAGTAGTATAGGCGGGACCCCCGGGGAGCGCCAGTACTTC
TRBJ1-2,NA,TRBV7-2,NA,CASSLAGQVTNYGYTF,TGTGCCAGCAGCTTAGCGGGGCAGGTCACTAACTATGGCTACACCTTC
TRBJ2-1,NA,TRBV5-1,TRBD2,CASSREPSGPYNEQFF,TGCGCCAGCAGCCGCGAACCTAGCGGGCCATACAATGAGCAGTTCTTC
TRBJ2-5,NA,TRBV28,TRBD2,CASLRHHRLAGETQYF,TGTGCCAGCTTACGGCACCACCGACTAGCGGGTGAGACCCAGTACTTC
TRBJ2-5,NA,TRBV29-1,NA,CSVGGEETQYF,TGCAGCGTTGGGGGAGAAGAGACCCAGTACTTC
TRBJ1-2,NA,TRBV19,TRBD1,CASSKGQGYGYTF,TGTGCCAGTAGTAAAGGACAGGGCTATGGCTACACCTTC
TRBJ2-3,NA,TRBV6-6,NA,CASTLTSGTDTQYF,TGTGCCAGCACCCTGACCTCAGGCACAGATACGCAGTATTTT
TRBJ2-4,NA,TRBV28,NA,CASSFKNIQYF,TGTGCCAGCAGTTTCAAAAACATTCAGTACTTC
TRBJ2-3,NA,TRBV7-3,NA,CASSLQGGETDTQYF,TGTGCCAGCAGCTTACAGGGGGGAGAGACAGATACGCAGTATTTT
TRBJ2-1,NA,TRBV9,TRBD2,CASSRMGLVSYNEQFF,TGTGCCAGCAGCAGAATGGGACTAGTGTCCTACAATGAGCAGTTCTTC
TRBJ2-7,NA,TRBV27,TRBD2,CASRRTSGSVYEQYF,TGTGCCAGCAGACGGACTAGCGGGAGTGTCTACGAGCAGTACTTC
TRBJ2-3,NA,TRBV19,NA,CASSRGTDTQYF,TGTGCCAGTAGTAGGGGGACAGATACGCAGTATTTT